Each of the 4 T cell receptor beta chains below was sequenced from the same sample in a study of shared clonotypes between healthy human individuals. Here immunoSEQ multiplex PCR was the method, and the copy in TCRdb shows in-frame clones only, minus some. The data hold about 490,000 clones, with less than 80% observed a single time. Sequencing was carried out using PBMCs. These receptors were obtained from a woman between 40 and 50 years old in good health. Some clones in this sample may be carry-over from other donors' samples.

The chain carries TRBV29-1 and TRBJ1-1; D perhaps matches TRBD1 (6 bases). The V gene's germline CDR1 is SQVTM and CDR2 ANQGSEA. The CDR3 covers 14 residues. Trimming pared 2 bases from V and 7 bases from J, leaving 17 bases between. The CDR3: CSVEKSGTSSEAFF. The CDR3 DNA follows: TGCAGCGTTGAAAAGTCAGGGACAAGTAGTGAAGCTTTCTTT. Filled out from reference TRBV29-1 and TRBJ1-1, the complete variable domain reads SAVISQKPSRDICQRGTSLTIQCQVDSQVTMMFWYRQQPGQSLTLIATANQGSEATYESGFVIDKFPISRPNLTFSTLTVSNMSPEDSSIYLCSVEKSGTSSEAFFGQGTRLTVV.

This chain links TRBV29-1 with TRBJ1-3, with D unresolved. With 2 bases removed from V and 2 bases from J, the gap between germline ends came to 13 bases. CDR3 length: 15 amino acids. The germline V gene encodes CDR1 SQVTM and CDR2 ANQGSEA. CDR3 DNA sequence: TGCAGCGTTGAAAAAATCCCCGCACCTGGAAACACCATATATTTT. Translation: CSVEKIPAPGNTIYF.

In its sample, this clone was seen a few times. This rearrangement joins TRBV5-1 to TRBJ2-3; D possibly corresponds to TRBD1 (6 bases). Trimming pared 7 bases from V and 0 bases from J, leaving 12 bases between. In germline, CDR1 is SGHRS, CDR2 YFSETQ. The CDR3 consists of 14 residues. CDR3 nucleotides: TGCGCCAGCTATATTGGACAGAGCACAGATACGCAGTATTTT. It yields the protein CASYIGQSTDTQYF.

A few counts support this clone. V is TRBV20-1 and J is TRBJ2-2, with D hard to call. Trimming took 6 bases from V and 4 from J, leaving 6 bases between them. This CDR3 region has 11 residues. CDR1 and CDR2 from the germline V gene are DFQATT and SNEGSKA (reference sequence). CDR3 DNA: TGCAGTGCCTTTACCACCGGGGAGCTGTTTTTT. As protein: CSAFTTGELFF.